These 6 T cell receptor beta chains came from one sample sequenced in a study of blood T cell repertoires in COVID-19. TCRdb keeps only in-frame clones here, not all; method: immunoSEQ multiplex PCR. The repertoire holds 40,000 to 45,000 clones, with around nine tenths as singletons. Sample: peripheral blood. Source of these receptors: a man aged 35 to 55 with COVID-19, enrolled during active disease.

CDR3 in amino acids: CATSGFDGYTF. In DNA form, the CDR3 reads TGTGCCACATCAGGGTTTGATGGCTACACCTTC. The chain joins TRBV24-1 to TRBJ1-2; D may be TRBD1 (5 bases). The CDR3 contains 11 residues. Germline CDR1 reads KGHDR; CDR2 reads SFDVKD. V was clipped by 10 bases and J by 6 bases, with 11 bases between them.

This sequence joins TRBV10-2 and TRBJ2-3, with D hard to call. The CDR3 spans 15 residues. Between the trimmed V and J ends, which lost 3 bases and 2 bases, there was a span of 12 bases. Looked up from germline, CDR1 is WSHSY and CDR2 is SAAADI. The CDR3: CASSDKLYFTDTQYF. CDR3 coding DNA: TGCGCCAGCAGTGATAAACTCTACTTCACAGATACGCAGTATTTT.

The count of this clone is one. This chain links TRBV18 with TRBJ1-6; 10 bases are a match to TRBD1. CDR1 KGHSH and CDR2 LQKENI come from the germline V gene. CDR3 size: 16 residues. Germline trimming cut 0 bases from V and 9 bases from J; bases unmatched to any gene: 5. CDR3: CASSPPPGQGSSPLHF. CDR3 nucleotides: TGTGCCAGCTCACCACCTCCGGGACAGGGGTCTTCACCCCTCCACTTT.

This clone turned up a few times. This CDR3 reads CASSRDRQSTDTQYF. The CDR3 nucleotides read TGTGCCAGCAGCCGGGACAGACAAAGCACAGATACGCAGTATTTT. The chain is built from TRBV11-3 and TRBJ2-3, with TRBD1 identical over 7 bases. With 5 bases clipped from V and 0 bases from J, the junction kept 5 bases outside the gene matches. Germline V gene sequence: CDR1 SGHNT, CDR2 YENEEA. The CDR3 length is 15 residues.

The chain carries TRBV30 and TRBJ1-5; 7 bases agree with TRBD1. The trim removed 0 bases at V and 5 bases at J, leaving 7 bases unmatched. Germline values: CDR1 GTSNPN, CDR2 SVGIG (reference sequence). The CDR3 is 15 residues long. CDR3 loop: CAWSVRTGRYQPQHF. The CDR3 DNA sequence: TGTGCCTGGAGTGTAAGGACAGGTAGATATCAGCCCCAGCATTTT.

This clone was seen just once. This chain connects TRBV28 to TRBJ2-5; 16 bases match TRBD2. V trimming: 4 bases; J trimming: 6 bases; junction bases outside the gene matches: 11. The CDR3 totals 18 residues. Looked up from germline, CDR1 is MDHEN and CDR2 is SYDVKM. CDR3: CASSSLTGLAGGLKTQYF. The CDR3 nucleotides are TGTGCCAGCAGTTCGCTAACGGGACTAGCGGGAGGGTTGAAGACCCAGTACTTC.